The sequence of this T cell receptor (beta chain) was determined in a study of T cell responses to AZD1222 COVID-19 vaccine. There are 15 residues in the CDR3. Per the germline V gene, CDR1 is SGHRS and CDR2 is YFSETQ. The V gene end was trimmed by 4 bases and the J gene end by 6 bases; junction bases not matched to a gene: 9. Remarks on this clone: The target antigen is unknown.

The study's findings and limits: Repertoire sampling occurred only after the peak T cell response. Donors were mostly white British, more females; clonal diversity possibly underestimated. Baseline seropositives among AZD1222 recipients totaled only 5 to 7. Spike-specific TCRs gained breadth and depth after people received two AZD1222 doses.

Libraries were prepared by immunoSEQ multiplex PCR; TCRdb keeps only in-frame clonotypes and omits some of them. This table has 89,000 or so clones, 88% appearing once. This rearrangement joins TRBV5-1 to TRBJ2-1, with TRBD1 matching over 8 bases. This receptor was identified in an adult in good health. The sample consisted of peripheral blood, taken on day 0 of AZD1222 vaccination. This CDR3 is CASSLEDRVVNEQFF. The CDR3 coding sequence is TGCGCCAGCAGCCTCGAGGACAGGGTAGTCAATGAGCAGTTCTTC.